This T cell receptor beta chain is from a study of shared clonotypes between healthy human individuals (dated by TCRdb to 2020 to 2021). With regard to the full study: A couple of women and three men aged 18 to 49 years were included in the cohort. Blood TCR repertoires of five healthy adults were deeply sequenced to estimate repertoire size and the extent of clonotype sharing between individuals. Between about 0.8 and 9 billion PBMCs per donor were obtained by leukapheresis. Libraries were prepared and TCR repertoires were sequenced by different laboratories using diverse techniques, in order to increase sequencing depth and limit assay-specific biases.

Donors were healthy HIV-negative adults with no recently reported acute infections or vaccinations. Every donor was a Caucasian adult residing in Nashville, Tennessee, USA. For unsorted samples, tens of millions of PBMCs were counted, and genomic DNA was extracted using the QIAamp DNA Blood Mini kit. Blood was collected by leukapheresis, and PBMCs were isolated by Ficoll-Histopaque density gradient centrifugation and then cryopreserved in liquid nitrogen vapor phase. The paper's findings and limits, for the study overall: The genetic and exposure-history diversity represented was limited by the small number of donors. Sampling was restricted to blood, and TCR repertoires in tissue are likely to differ from TCR repertoires in blood. Pairwise subsampling indicated that sequencing depth was expected to affect the degree of clonotype sharing among donors.

Note on this clone: This receptor's antigen is unknown. Base qualities are not provided; no much larger clone lies one nucleotide away.

Using the deep immunoSEQ assay, TCR CDR3 regions were amplified from genomic DNA by multiplex PCR. For each cell subset, the extracted genomic DNA was distributed evenly across all wells of several immunoSEQ 96-well plates, and each plate served as one replicate. For unsorted PBMC, approximately 290 ng of genomic DNA, equivalent to approximately 30,000 T cell genomes, went into each replicate PCR. Genomic DNA from unsorted PBMC was sequenced over ten immunoSEQ deep assay plates. The purified libraries were quantified using a Qubit 3.0 fluorometer, sized with a Bioanalyzer 2100, and then quantified again using the KAPA Library Quantification kit. Every immunoSEQ 96-well plate was sequenced on a separate single-read 150-cycle Illumina NextSeq 550 flow cell. The authors' pipeline ran thus. Because only junctional sequences without quality scores were contained in the immunoSEQ output, filtering matching that applied to full-length reads could not be performed. Sequences were annotated with PyIR, a Python wrapper for IgBLAST v1.9, and V/J genes and CDR3 were assigned using IMGT germline references. Reads with weak V/J assignments (E-value above 1e-6), missing CDR3, stop codons, out-of-frame junctions, or ambiguous translated residues were removed. A V3J clonotype was defined by an identical inferred V gene, J gene, and CDR3 amino acid sequence. Percentage overlap between repertoires was calculated by dividing the number of shared unique clonotypes by the size of the smaller repertoire. RTK rarefaction, the Chao1 estimator, and Recon v2.1 estimates of unobserved clonotypes were used to assess repertoire richness. TCRdb obtained this table from immuneACCESS and retained in-frame rearrangements with V and J assigned. These tables miss some clones; where compared with another copy, unresolved V genes account for less than half of the shortfall, and the remainder is unexplained. D and trimming come from the DNA, and the V and J calls and clone size come from that table. Recorded for this sample are fewer than 650,000 clones; less than 80% of them occurred a single time. Under 15% of the sample is in the top ten clones.

The sequence was collected from a woman between 35 and 50 years old in good health. Some clones in this sample may be carry-over from other donors' samples. The sequenced sample consisted of PBMCs.

In nucleotide form, the sequence is TGTGCCAGCACCCTAGGGGCTAGCGGGACCTACGAGCAGTACTTC. It is translated as CASTLGASGTYEQYF. The rearranged chain carries TRBV28 and TRBJ2-7, with TRBD2 matching 9 junction bases. Including cysteine and phenylalanine, the CDR3 has 15 amino acids. The sequence is cut down to CDR3 DNA, 45 bases in frame from base 1. Compared with germline, V lacks 7 bases and J lacks 2 bases; bases without a gene match: 9. Sequences MDHEN (CDR1) and SYDVKM (CDR2) are obtained from the germline V gene.